This paragraph covers one T cell receptor beta chain sequence. This record belongs to a study of blood T cell repertoires in COVID-19. This table comes from immunoSEQ multiplex PCR, and its TCRdb copy is limited to in-frame clones, with some not included. The table lists hundreds of thousands of clones, 83% of them singletons. The V segment lost 1 base and the J segment 7 bases; nucleotides outside the gene matches: 7. The CDR3 has 15 residues. The germline gives CDR1 SGHRS, CDR2 YFSETQ. The sequence came from a woman aged 45-65 years who had been exposed to COVID-19. The chain joins TRBV5-1 to TRBJ2-2; TRBD2 aligns across 7 bases. What was sequenced was PBMCs or T cells enriched from blood (not recorded which). CDR3 in amino acids: CASSLLASGGGELFF. The CDR3 nucleotides read TGCGCCAGCAGCTTGTTGGCTAGCGGAGGCGGGGAGCTGTTTTTT.